Here is one TCR beta chain with its context. This record comes from a study of T cells expressing NK-cell markers. This CDR3 is built from 14 residues. Per the germline V gene, CDR1 is ENHRY and CDR2 is SYGVKD. Using the 5' RACE reads, TCRdb records one entry per CDR3 protein without DNA. The sample's table shows 150,000 to 180,000 distinct CDR3 sequences. This TCR was sampled from a woman aged 45-59 years in good health. The specimen sequenced was blood T cells: a sorted CD56 or NKG2C T cell subset, CD4+ or CD8+ T cells, or bulk PBMC T cells (not recorded which). The chain joins TRBV10-3 to TRBJ1-5; the TRBD1 assignment by TCRdb is unverifiable without DNA. CDR3: CAISDPGADQPQHF.